This section outlines one T cell receptor beta chain sequence together with its context. The clone's antigen remains unknown. Base qualities are not recorded, but no much larger clone differs from it by a single base. This sample was taken from a study of control samples from healthy donors and cancer patients (TCRdb year 2020). The protocol used for the library was the immunoSEQ multiplex PCR assay. TCRdb re-hosts the immuneACCESS table, in-frame sequences only. Its copies lack some clones; in the studies checked, an unresolved V gene accounts for under half of them, and the cause for the rest is not known. For this sample the table gives some 150,000 clones, of which more than 90% were detected only once. In total, the top ten clones hold 3.2% of the sample. This clonotype was obtained from a man aged 30 to 45 in good health. The sample consisted of blood.

The DNA sequence reads TGTGCCTGGAGCTACTCTAGGGGCCTCCCTGAAGCTTTCTTT. It specifies CAWSYSRGLPEAFF. The chain is assembled from TRBV30 and TRBJ1-1, and perhaps TRBD1 as D gene, on 5 matching bases. The CDR3 runs 14 amino acids, cysteine and phenylalanine included. Kept here is only the CDR3 DNA, which spans 42 bases and is read in frame from base 1. V loses 3 bases, J loses 6 bases, and the germline ends lie 17 bases apart. CDR1 GTSNPN and CDR2 SVGIG are derived from the germline V gene (reference sequence). Extended through the reference TRBV30 and TRBJ1-1 proteins, this CDR3 yields the full variable domain: SQTIHQWPATLVQPVGSPLSLECTVEGTSNPNLYWYRQAAGRGLQLLFYSVGIGQISSEVPQNLSASRPQDRQFILSSKKLLLSDSGFYLCAWSYSRGLPEAFFGQGTRLTVV.